This T cell receptor (beta chain) originates from a study of human T cells and chemical hapten exposure. In the study overall: TCR yields per sample varied, mainly owing to small pooled library volume differences.

In regard to this clonotype: The target antigen is unknown.

The time point was: healthy volunteer bleed at 6 weeks. Sequencing started from total RNA isolated from unfractionated whole blood. Unique molecular identifiers were affixed to discrete cDNA molecules within the library. In the authors' workflow: Per sample, the median was around 100,000 TCRs, with values from approximately 25,000 to 650,000. TCRdb reanalysed the RACE reads using MiXCR and keeps one entry per CDR3 protein. The authors' filters were not applied to this entry. The sample lists about 37,000 distinct CDR3 sequences, roughly 5% occurring once. General observations from the study: No change in TCRs above 1 in 1000 frequency was produced by DPC sensitization.

The CDR3 runs 14 residues. The J segment lost 4 bases and the V segment lost 3 bases, leaving 3 bases of the junction unmatched. Looked up from germline, CDR1 is MNHEY and CDR2 is SMNVEV (reference sequence). Sequencing was performed on whole blood. This TCR was sampled from a human donor in good health. Some clones in this sample may be carry-over from other donors' samples. V and J are TRBV27 and TRBJ2-1; 7 positions agree with TRBD2. The CDR3 DNA sequence: TGTGCCAGCAGTTTCCGACTAGCTTACAATGAGCAGTTCTTC. Translated, it gives CASSFRLAYNEQFF.